One sample yielded the 23 T cell receptor beta chains listed below, sequenced in a study of blood T cell repertoires in COVID-19. The assay was immunoSEQ multiplex PCR, and TCRdb's table has in-frame clones only and misses some. The sample yields 220,000 or so clones, around 85% seen once. Sequenced sample: PBMCs or T cells enriched from blood (not recorded which). The receptors were gathered from a woman aged 40 to 50 with acute COVID-19.

This clone was recorded once. This sample includes further DNA sequences coding for the same CDR3. The gene calls are TRBV12-3 or TRBV12-4 and TRBJ1-2; tentatively, D is TRBD1 (6 bases). The CDR3 length is 13 residues. Between the trimmed V and J ends, which lost 5 bases and 4 bases, there was a span of 11 bases. CDR3 in amino acids: CASSGRRGYGYTF. The CDR3 DNA reads as TGTGCCAGCAGTGGTCGCAGGGGCTATGGCTACACCTTC.

V usage is TRBV2 and J usage is TRBJ2-1; D not resolved. Germline CDR1 and CDR2: SNHLY and FYNNEI. The CDR3 is made up of 11 amino acids. V shed 5 bases and J shed 7 bases, with 6 bases lying between them. In nucleotides, the CDR3 is TGTGCCAGCAGTTATAAAAATGAGCAGTTCTTC. Translating it yields CASSYKNEQFF.

J is TRBJ2-2 and V is TRBV4-1, with 7 nucleotides matching TRBD1. V lost 6 bases, J lost 3 bases, and 7 bases stayed unmatched. The CDR3 loop spans 15 amino acids. CDR1 is MGHRA and CDR2 is YSYEKL in the germline V gene. The CDR3 spells CASSRTGVDTGELFF. DNA for the CDR3: TGCGCCAGCAGTCGAACAGGGGTGGACACCGGGGAGCTGTTTTTT.

V is TRBV2 and J is TRBJ2-1; 11 bases agree with TRBD2. The V gene's germline CDR1 is SNHLY and CDR2 FYNNEI. V shed 8 bases, J shed 5 bases, and the junction held 14 bases outside the gene matches. CDR3 length: 17 residues. CDR3 DNA: TGTGCCAGCGCGCCTGCCCTGGGGACTAGCGGACACAATGAGCAGTTCTTC. This gives the protein CASAPALGTSGHNEQFF.

This clone was observed once. The V gene is TRBV11-2, the J gene TRBJ2-7; 9 bases are shared with TRBD2. In germline, CDR1 is SGHAT, CDR2 FQNNGV. With 0 bases clipped from V and 3 bases from J, the junction kept 3 bases outside the gene matches. This CDR3 region has 15 residues. CDR3 loop: CASSLDLAGYYEQYF. DNA for the CDR3: TGTGCCAGCAGCTTAGATCTAGCGGGGTACTACGAGCAGTACTTC.

This clone was seen a handful of times. The V call is TRBV2, the J call TRBJ2-1, with D maybe TRBD1 (6 bases). The germline V gene has CDR1 SNHLY and CDR2 FYNNEI. CDR3 length: 13 residues. V was clipped by 3 bases and J by 7 bases, with 10 bases between them. CDR3 in amino acids: CASSEWQGNEQFF. CDR3 bases: TGTGCCAGCAGTGAGTGGCAGGGGAATGAGCAGTTCTTC.

The V gene is TRBV3-1 (or the pseudogene TRBV3-2), the J gene TRBJ2-1; a possible D gene is TRBD2 (6 bases). Trimming removed 4 bases at V and 5 bases at J, with 21 bases between. CDR1 is LGHDT and CDR2 is YNNKEL in the germline V gene (reference sequence). This CDR3 is 17 amino acids long. The CDR3 region has the DNA TGTGCCAGCAGCCCGACGTACGGGGGTTCACCTCACAATGAGCAGTTCTTC. Translating gives CASSPTYGGSPHNEQFF.

For the CDR3, the DNA is TGTGCCAGGGAGGCGGGAGCCCTCCAAGAGACCCAGTACTTC. The encoded protein is CAREAGALQETQYF. This sequence joins TRBV2 and TRBJ2-5, with 7 nucleotides matching TRBD2. This CDR3 contains 14 residues. Germline V gives CDR1 SNHLY, CDR2 FYNNEI. The junction had 8 bases not matched to a gene; V was cut back by 9 bases and J by 1 base.

The chain combines TRBV3-1 (or the pseudogene TRBV3-2) with TRBJ2-1; D is unclear. The V end was cut by 4 bases, the J end by 8 bases, with 12 bases between. The CDR3 is 13 amino acids. Germline-derived CDR1 and CDR2 are LGHDT and YNNKEL (reference sequence). The CDR3 sequence is CASSLPRLHEQFF. CDR3 DNA: TGTGCCAGCAGCCTCCCCCGTCTCCATGAGCAGTTCTTC.

The chain recombines TRBV7-2 with TRBJ1-4; 8 bases match TRBD1. CDR1 SGHTA and CDR2 FQGNSA come from the germline V gene. The CDR3 is made up of 14 amino acids. The V segment lost 5 bases and the J segment 6 bases; nucleotides outside the gene matches: 5. CDR3 nucleotides: TGTGCCAGCAGCCCATCGACAGGGGATGAAAAACTGTTTTTT. This encodes CASSPSTGDEKLFF. The entire variable domain, with the rest obtained from reference TRBV7-2 and TRBJ1-4, is as follows: GAGVSQSPSNKVTEKGKDVELRCDPISGHTALYWYRQSLGQGLEFLIYFQGNSAPDKSGLPSDRFSAERTGGSVSTLTIQRTQQEDSAVYLCASSPSTGDEKLFFGSGTQLSVL.

The rearrangement joins TRBV25-1 to TRBJ2-3; D is perhaps TRBD2 (6 bases). CDR1 and CDR2 from the germline V gene are MGHDK and SYGVNS. The V end was cut by 6 bases, the J end by 9 bases, with 16 bases between. This CDR3 is 13 amino acids long. The chain's CDR3 is CASSHKSGPTQYF. Written as DNA, the CDR3 is TGTGCCAGCAGCCACAAAAGCGGGCCCACGCAGTATTTT.

V and J are TRBV5-1 and TRBJ1-4, with TRBD1 as a possible D gene (6 bases). CDR3 size: 15 residues. Germline V gene lookup returns CDR1 SGHRS and CDR2 YFSETQ. V dropped 6 bases and J dropped 5 bases, with 17 bases sitting between them. The CDR3 sequence: CASKSVTGTNEKLFF. In DNA, the CDR3 is TGCGCCAGCAAATCCGTAACAGGGACGAATGAAAAACTGTTTTTT.

The V call is TRBV3-1 (or the pseudogene TRBV3-2), the J call TRBJ2-5; D call uncertain. Per the germline V gene, CDR1 is LGHDT and CDR2 is YNNKEL (reference sequence). The CDR3 covers 14 residues. V was shortened by 2 bases and J by 1 base, with 8 bases between the two germline ends. CDR3 nucleotides: TGTGCCAGCAGCCAACGTGCTACCCAAGAGACCCAGTACTTC. Translating it yields CASSQRATQETQYF.

This chain joins TRBV2 and TRBJ1-2; the match to TRBD1 covers 8 bases. This CDR3 contains 13 residues. Germline V gene data show CDR1 as SNHLY and CDR2 as FYNNEI. V lost 6 bases, J lost 8 bases, and 8 bases stayed unmatched. This CDR3 reads CASRAGTGGGYTF. The CDR3 bases are TGTGCCAGCAGAGCCGGGACAGGAGGCGGCTACACCTTC.

The table lists this clone with a few counts. The V and J genes are TRBV19 and TRBJ2-7; tentative D call: TRBD2 (5 bases). Deletions cut 1 base from V and 6 bases from J, with 13 bases between. The CDR3 totals 14 residues. From germline, CDR1 is LNHDA and CDR2 SQIVND (reference sequence). This chain's CDR3 is CASSIVEGTSEQYF. CDR3 DNA: TGTGCCAGTAGTATAGTAGAGGGAACCAGCGAGCAGTACTTC.

This chain joins TRBV5-1 and TRBJ2-5; 9 bases align to TRBD2. Germline assignment: CDR1 SGHRS and CDR2 YFSETQ. The CDR3 loop spans 17 amino acids. V lost 1 base and J lost 5; bases outside the gene matches: 12. CDR3 bases: TGCGCCAGCAGCTTGAGACCTTTAGCGGGAGTGAGTGAGACCCAGTACTTC. Translating gives CASSLRPLAGVSETQYF.

The gene calls are TRBV24-1 and TRBJ2-2; 7 bases line up with TRBD1. The germline V gene encodes CDR1 KGHDR and CDR2 SFDVKD. This CDR3 region has 16 residues. Losses at the gene ends were 4 bases for V and 6 bases for J; bases not matched to a gene: 10. The CDR3 region is CATSDPRQGSAGELFF. The CDR3, as DNA: TGTGCCACCAGTGACCCCCGACAGGGCAGTGCCGGGGAGCTGTTTTTT.

The chain's CDR3 is CASSLTGGSYEQYF. The CDR3 nucleotides read TGTGCCAGCAGCTTAACGGGGGGATCCTACGAGCAGTACTTC. This sequence joins TRBV7-3 and TRBJ2-7; the D gene is possibly TRBD2 (6 bases). Trimming cost V 0 bases and J 1 base, with 7 bases left between them. This CDR3 has 14 residues. CDR1 and CDR2 (germline): SGHTA, FQGTGA.

The chain joins TRBV15 to TRBJ1-1; D is possibly TRBD1 (5 bases). The CDR3 is 14 residues long. Germline CDR1 LNHNV, CDR2 YYDKDF (reference sequence). V lost 5 bases and J lost 3, with 13 bases in between. The CDR3: CATSWDLRHTEAFF. CDR3 in DNA: TGTGCCACCAGCTGGGACTTACGGCACACTGAAGCTTTCTTT.

V usage is TRBV5-8 and J usage is TRBJ1-4, with 7 bases matching TRBD1. In germline, CDR1 is SGHTS, CDR2 YDEGEE. The CDR3 extends over 16 amino acids. The junction had 8 bases not matched to a gene; V was cut back by 4 bases and J by 2 bases. The CDR3 DNA follows: TGTGCCAGCAGCCGGGAGGGGGCTAATACTAATGAAAAACTGTTTTTT. This codes for CASSREGANTNEKLFF.

This chain links TRBV15 with TRBJ2-2, with TRBD2 identical over 10 bases. The CDR3 loop spans 16 amino acids. The trim removed 3 bases at V and 5 bases at J, leaving 6 bases unmatched. Germline V gene lookup returns CDR1 LNHNV and CDR2 YYDKDF (reference sequence). The CDR3 DNA sequence: TGTGCCACCAGCAGGAGCGGGAGGGGTTTAACCGGGGAGCTGTTTTTT. This encodes CATSRSGRGLTGELFF. Filled out from reference TRBV15 and TRBJ2-2, the complete variable domain reads DAMVIQNPRYQVTQFGKPVTLSCSQTLNHNVMYWYQQKSSQAPKLLFHYYDKDFNNEADTPDNFQSRRPNTSFCFLDIRSPGLGDTAMYLCATSRSGRGLTGELFFGEGSRLTVL.

The V call is TRBV4-2, the J call TRBJ1-3; 10 bases map to TRBD1. This CDR3 region has 17 residues. Germline lookup yields CDR1 LGHNA and CDR2 YNFKEQ. Germline trimming cut 8 bases from V and 0 bases from J; bases unmatched to any gene: 10. DNA of the CDR3: TGTGCCAGCCGCAGCGCCCGGGACAGGGGCTCTGGAAACACCATATATTTT. Protein sequence: CASRSARDRGSGNTIYF.

This sequence joins TRBV7-2 and TRBJ2-1; 7 nucleotides match TRBD2. The CDR3 covers 14 residues. V lost 1 base and J lost 6; bases outside the gene matches: 3. Germline CDR1 and CDR2: SGHTA and FQGNSA. The CDR3 bases are TGTGCCAGCAGCTTAGTGACGGGGGGCAATGAGCAGTTCTTC. Its protein product is CASSLVTGGNEQFF.